Detailed here is one T cell receptor (beta chain). This specimen comes from a study of blood T cell repertoires in COVID-19. Method: immunoSEQ multiplex PCR; TCRdb's copy keeps in-frame clones and lacks some. The sample has around 320,000 clones, roughly 90% seen once. The length of the CDR3 is 12 residues. V was clipped by 4 bases and J by 7 bases, with 11 bases between them. The V gene's germline CDR1 is SGHVS and CDR2 FQNEAQ. The chain combines TRBV7-8 with TRBJ2-7; perhaps TRBD1 as D (5 bases). Sequencing was done on a sample of PBMCs or T cells enriched from blood (not recorded which). The origin of this receptor is a woman aged 30 to 39 who had been exposed to COVID-19. CDR3 sequence (DNA): TGTGCCAGCAGCTCCCGATGGACAGAGCAGTACTTC. Translated, it gives CASSSRWTEQYF.